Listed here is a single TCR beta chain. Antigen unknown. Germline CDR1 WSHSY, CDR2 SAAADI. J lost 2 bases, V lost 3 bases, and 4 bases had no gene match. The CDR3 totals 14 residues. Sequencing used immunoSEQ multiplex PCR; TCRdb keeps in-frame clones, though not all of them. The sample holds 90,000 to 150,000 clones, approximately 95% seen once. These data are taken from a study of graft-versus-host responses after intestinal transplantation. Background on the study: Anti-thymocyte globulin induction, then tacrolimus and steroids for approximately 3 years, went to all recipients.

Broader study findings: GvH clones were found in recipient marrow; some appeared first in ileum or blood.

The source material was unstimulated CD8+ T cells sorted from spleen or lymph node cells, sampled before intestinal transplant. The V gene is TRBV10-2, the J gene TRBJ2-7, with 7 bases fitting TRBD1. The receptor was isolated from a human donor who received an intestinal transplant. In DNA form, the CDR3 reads TGCGCCAGCAGTGAACAGGGGCCAGCCTACGAGCAGTACTTC. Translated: CASSEQGPAYEQYF.